These T cell receptor beta chains were read from a single sample in a study of control samples from healthy donors and cancer patients. TCRdb's table, derived via immunoSEQ multiplex PCR, lists solely in-frame clones and lacks some. The sample lists about 34,000 clones; 70% to 90% were seen once. Sequencing used PBMCs. These receptors originate from a middle-aged woman with lung cancer. CDR3s include the opening cysteine and the closing phenylalanine or tryptophan. The D gene is left open where the match is weak. Where a row states a size, it is once, few, many or the class of an expanded clone; other rows omit it.

J gene,clone size,V gene,D gene,CDR3 protein
TRBJ2-7,-,TRBV19,TRBD1,CASRRDRASSYEQYF
TRBJ1-2,-,TRBV3-1/TRBV3-2,-,CASSQDVGVNYGYTF
TRBJ2-7,-,TRBV15,-,CATSREGHTSSQYF
TRBJ1-2,once,TRBV7-6,TRBD1,CASSSVLQGRGGYTF
TRBJ2-3,-,TRBV18,TRBD2,CASSPGGLDTDTQYF
TRBJ2-7,-,TRBV14,-,CASSQIIRGEQYF
TRBJ1-5,few,TRBV5-1,-,CASSPGTNNQPQHF
TRBJ2-3,-,TRBV5-6,TRBD1,CASSLGTGGQDTDTQYF
TRBJ1-2,once,TRBV5-8,-,CASSLSTGLGIYGYTF
TRBJ1-1,-,TRBV7-2,-,CASGRGRNTEAFF
TRBJ2-4,-,TRBV13,-,CASSRAEDATKNIQYF
TRBJ1-2,-,TRBV2,-,CASSETPGGNGYTF
TRBJ1-2,-,TRBV6-1,-,CASSENWGPEGYTF
TRBJ2-1,-,TRBV19,TRBD1,CASSFILSDRSGEQFF
TRBJ1-3,-,TRBV13,-,CASRAPGDSGNTIYF
TRBJ2-7,-,TRBV28,TRBD2,CATLGGISYEQYF
TRBJ2-3,-,TRBV9,-,CASSVLVTSTDTQYF
TRBJ2-7,-,TRBV4-3,-,CASSQERGSYEQYF
TRBJ2-7,once,TRBV12-3/TRBV12-4,-,CASSLEWSEQYF
TRBJ1-1,-,TRBV28,TRBD1,CASSNPLGQRMNTEAFF
TRBJ1-3,-,TRBV14,-,CASSHFTSVPDTIYF
TRBJ1-5,-,TRBV15,TRBD1,CATSRDQGARQPQHF